This T cell receptor (beta chain) was identified during a study of shared clonotypes between healthy human individuals. The wider study: With ages of 18 to 49, the donors were a couple of women and three men. Per donor, three plates held CD4 naive cells, three held CD4 memory, two held CD8 naive and one held CD8 memory.

A remark on this clone: Its antigen is not known.

Study-level results: It was the few donors that limited the genetic and exposure-history diversity represented. The sharing of about 5.3% of naive CD4 clonotypes was seen across a few donors.

The data were produced by immunoSEQ multiplex PCR, yet TCRdb's version contains in-frame clones alone and is incomplete. The table shows 600,000 to 750,000 clones, with 55% to 75% occurring only once. CDR3 size: 15 residues. The germline V gene encodes CDR1 SEHNR and CDR2 FQNEAQ (reference sequence). The V end was cut by 5 bases, the J end by 6 bases, with 16 bases between. This chain joins TRBV7-9 and TRBJ2-2; tentative D call: TRBD2 (5 bases). This sequence was found in a woman between 25 and 40 years old in good health. Sequenced input: memory CD4+ T cells sorted from blood. Indicated subset: CD45RA-negative fraction. CDR3 DNA sequence: TGTGCCAGCAGCCCGCCCGGAATCGGGGCCGGGGAGCTGTTTTTT. This gives the protein CASSPPGIGAGELFF.